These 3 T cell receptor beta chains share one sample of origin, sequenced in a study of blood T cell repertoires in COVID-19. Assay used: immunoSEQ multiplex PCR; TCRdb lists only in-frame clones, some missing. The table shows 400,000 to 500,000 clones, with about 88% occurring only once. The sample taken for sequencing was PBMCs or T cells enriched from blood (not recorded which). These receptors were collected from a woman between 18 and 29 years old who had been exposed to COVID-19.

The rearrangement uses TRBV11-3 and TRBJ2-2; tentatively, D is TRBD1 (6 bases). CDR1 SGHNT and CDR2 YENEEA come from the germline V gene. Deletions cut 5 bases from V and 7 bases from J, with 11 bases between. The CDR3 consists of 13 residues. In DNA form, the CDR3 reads TGTGCCAGCAGCCTCGAAGGGGGCGGGGAGCTGTTTTTT. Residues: CASSLEGGGELFF.

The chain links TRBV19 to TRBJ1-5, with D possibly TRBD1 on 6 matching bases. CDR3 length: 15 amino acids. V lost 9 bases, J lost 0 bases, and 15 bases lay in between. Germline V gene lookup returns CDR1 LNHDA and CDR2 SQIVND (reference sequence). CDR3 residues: CASLPGTHSNQPQHF. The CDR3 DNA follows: TGTGCCAGCCTTCCCGGGACACATAGCAATCAGCCCCAGCATTTT.

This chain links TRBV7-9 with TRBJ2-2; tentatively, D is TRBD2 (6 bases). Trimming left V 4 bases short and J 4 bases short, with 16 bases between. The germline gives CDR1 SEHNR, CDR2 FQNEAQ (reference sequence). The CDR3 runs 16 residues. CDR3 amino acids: CASSSSSSVVTGELFF. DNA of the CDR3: TGTGCCAGCAGCTCATCATCTAGCGTGGTCACCGGGGAGCTGTTTTTT.